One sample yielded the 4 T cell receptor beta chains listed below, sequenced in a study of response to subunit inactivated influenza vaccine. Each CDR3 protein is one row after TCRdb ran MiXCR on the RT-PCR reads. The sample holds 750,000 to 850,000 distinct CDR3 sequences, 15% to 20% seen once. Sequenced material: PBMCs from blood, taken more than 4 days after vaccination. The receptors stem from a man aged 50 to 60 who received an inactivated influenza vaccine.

DNA for the CDR3: TGTGCCAGCAGCTTGGAGGTTCGCGGCACAGATACGCAGTATTTT. This encodes CASSLEVRGTDTQYF. The chain has TRBV5-5 and TRBJ2-3; no clear D gene. Deletions cut 0 bases from V and 1 base from J, with 9 bases between. Germline CDR1 and CDR2: SGHKS and YYEKEE (reference sequence). The CDR3 runs 15 residues.

The CDR3 spells CASGQGAAETQYF. The DNA for the CDR3 is TGTGCCAGCGGACAGGGGGCGGCAGAGACCCAGTACTTC. The chain uses TRBV19 and TRBJ2-5; TRBD1 matches at 11 bases. CDR1 is LNHDA, CDR2 SQIVND, per germline (reference sequence). Trimming removed 9 bases from V and 4 bases from J; junction bases left unmatched: 4. This CDR3 region has 13 residues.

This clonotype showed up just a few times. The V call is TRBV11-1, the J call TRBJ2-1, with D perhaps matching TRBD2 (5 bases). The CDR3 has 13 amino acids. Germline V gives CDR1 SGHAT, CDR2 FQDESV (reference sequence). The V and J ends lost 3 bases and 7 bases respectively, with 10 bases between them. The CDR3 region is CASSFALANEQFF. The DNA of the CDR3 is TGTGCCAGCAGCTTTGCCCTAGCAAATGAGCAGTTCTTC.

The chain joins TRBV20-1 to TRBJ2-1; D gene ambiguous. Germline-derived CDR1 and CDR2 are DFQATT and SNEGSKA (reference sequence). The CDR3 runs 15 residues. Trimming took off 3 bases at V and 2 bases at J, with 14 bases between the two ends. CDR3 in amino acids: CSASFDLGPYNEQFF. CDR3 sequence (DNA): TGCAGTGCTAGTTTTGATCTTGGGCCCTACAATGAGCAGTTCTTC.